One sample yielded the 10 T cell receptor beta chains listed below, sequenced in a study of T-cell reconstitution after alpha-beta-depleted transplantation in children. Library preparation (for TCRbeta) was performed with unique molecular identifiers. TCRdb analysed the PCR reads with MiXCR anew, one entry per CDR3 protein. The profile covers about 460,000 distinct CDR3 sequences, with around 13% appearing a single time and about 6% taken by the ten largest. The source material was PBMCs from the stem cell graft donor, sampled from the stem cell graft. The receptors stem from a human donor who donated a stem cell graft to a child with combined immunodeficiency.

The CDR3 DNA reads as TGTGCCAGCAGCTTATCCCCGGGACTAGCGGGATCTGAGCAGTTCTTC. Protein: CASSLSPGLAGSEQFF. The chain recombines TRBV13 with TRBJ2-1; 13 bases line up with TRBD2. CDR1 PRHDT and CDR2 FYEKMQ come from the germline V gene (reference sequence). The V gene end was trimmed by 2 bases and the J gene end by 9 bases; junction bases not matched to a gene: 7. CDR3 length: 16 residues. Full variable domain (missing parts from reference TRBV13 and TRBJ2-1): AAGVIQSPRHLIKEKRETATLKCYPIPRHDTVYWYQQGPGQDPQFLISFYEKMQSDKGSIPDRFSAQQFSDYHSELNMSSLELGDSALYFCASSLSPGLAGSEQFFGPGTRLTVL.

This clonotype was picked up many times. The chain uses TRBV11-2 and TRBJ2-2, with no clear D. V lost 0 bases, J lost 0 bases, and 11 bases lay in between. The CDR3 contains 17 residues. Germline CDR1 reads SGHAT; CDR2 reads FQNNGV. CDR3 region: CASSLDGRTANTGELFF. The DNA for the CDR3 is TGTGCCAGCAGCTTAGACGGTAGGACGGCGAACACCGGGGAGCTGTTTTTT.

This clonotype has ten or more counts. The rearrangement joins TRBV28 to TRBJ2-2; D is possibly TRBD1 (6 bases). Germline V gene sequence: CDR1 MDHEN, CDR2 SYDVKM. The CDR3 covers 14 residues. V was cut by 4 bases and J by 5 bases, with 11 bases left in between. CDR3 loop: CASSSRTETGELFF. DNA of the CDR3: TGTGCCAGCAGTTCAAGGACAGAGACCGGGGAGCTGTTTTTT.

The chain combines TRBV24-1 with TRBJ2-6; D remains unclear. V was pared by 5 bases and J by 4 bases, with 11 bases between. Germline V lookup: CDR1 KGHDR, CDR2 SFDVKD. There are 15 residues in the CDR3. As DNA, the CDR3 is TGTGCCACCAGTGTATCCGCTAAGGGGGCCAACGTCCTGACTTTC. Encoded protein: CATSVSAKGANVLTF.

V is TRBV18 and J is TRBJ2-7; 11 bases are shared with TRBD2. Trimming cost V 2 bases and J 10 bases; bases outside gene matches: 4. The CDR3 consists of 13 residues. Per germline, CDR1 KGHSH and CDR2 LQKENI. The CDR3, as DNA: TGTGCCAGCTCACCAGGGACTAGCGGAGGACAGTACTTC. Translation gives CASSPGTSGGQYF.

The sample holds many counts of this clonotype. The chain links TRBV5-6 to TRBJ2-2; 10 positions agree with TRBD2. CDR1 is SGHDT and CDR2 is YYEEEE in the germline V gene. The CDR3 loop spans 16 amino acids. Trimming at V came to 4 bases and at J to 3 bases, leaving 6 bases not matched to a gene. This CDR3 reads CASSSGLAVYTGELFF. In nucleotides, the CDR3 is TGTGCCAGCAGCAGCGGACTAGCGGTTTACACCGGGGAGCTGTTTTTT.

V gene TRBV7-8 combines with J gene TRBJ2-1; D call uncertain. V was shortened by 0 bases and J by 10 bases, with 7 bases between the two germline ends. Germline V CDR1 and CDR2: SGHVS, FQNEAQ. This CDR3 spans 12 amino acids. CDR3 DNA: TGTGCCAGCAGCTTAGCGAGGCCCGAGCAGTTCTTC. Translating gives CASSLARPEQFF.

The sample holds many counts of this clonotype. CDR3 in DNA: TGCGCCAGCAGCCAAGTCGGGCCAGATACGCAGTATTTT. Residues: CASSQVGPDTQYF. The chain combines TRBV4-3 with TRBJ2-3; D is ambiguous. This CDR3 has 13 residues. The germline V gene encodes CDR1 LGHNA and CDR2 YSLEER. V shed 1 base and J shed 4 bases, with 6 bases lying between them.

This clonotype was detected only a few times. The J gene is TRBJ1-3, the V gene TRBV7-2; 7 nucleotides agree with TRBD1. CDR3 size: 17 residues. The junction had 10 bases not matched to a gene; V was cut back by 5 bases and J by 0 bases. Looked up from germline, CDR1 is SGHTA and CDR2 is FQGNSA. CDR3 bases: TGTGCCAGCAGCCCACCGGACAGGAGGATCTCTGGAAACACCATATATTTT. This translates into CASSPPDRRISGNTIYF.

This clonotype was recorded a few times. The chain combines TRBV27 with TRBJ2-7; no clear D. The V end lost 3 bases, the J end lost 4 bases, and 10 bases lay between the germline ends. Germline V gene data show CDR1 as MNHEY and CDR2 as SMNVEV (reference sequence). The CDR3 extends over 13 amino acids. CDR3 coding DNA: TGTGCCAGCAGTTTTATGCGAGGTTACGAGCAGTACTTC. The encoded protein is CASSFMRGYEQYF.